This TCR beta chain is from a study of blood T cell repertoires in COVID-19. Turning to the study itself: Whether acute or convalescent, the COVID-19 samples came from the United States, Italy and Spain.

Method: immunoSEQ multiplex PCR; TCRdb's copy keeps in-frame clones and lacks some. In the table there are roughly 220,000 clones, around four fifths of which are singletons. Germline lookup yields CDR1 MRHNA and CDR2 SNTAGT. The length of the CDR3 is 14 residues. V shed 9 bases and J 3 bases; nucleotides not matched to a gene: 8. The sample comprised peripheral blood. The chain combines TRBV6-4 with TRBJ2-1; TRBD1 matches at 7 bases. The clonotype originates from a woman aged 60-75 years who had recovered from COVID-19. The CDR3 region is CARRATGDYNEQFF. The DNA for the CDR3 is TGTGCCAGACGGGCCACAGGGGACTACAATGAGCAGTTCTTC.